The present TCR beta chain was sequenced within a study of T-cell memory formation after mild COVID-19. Study-level results: Shrinking CD4+ clones were chiefly CM and EM; CD8+ ones were chiefly EMRA.

Each CDR3 protein gets one entry after TCRdb re-called the 5' RACE reads with MiXCR. The data hold about 250,000 distinct CDR3 sequences, with 15% observed a single time. Of note for this clonotype: Its target is unknown.

Sequenced material: PBMCs or a T cell subset sorted from them (not recorded which). This TCR was recovered from an adult woman who had mild COVID-19 (a few samples of this study predate the infection). Cell type and time point are not known.

CDR3 sequence: CASSIGGRARETQYF. The CDR3 DNA sequence: TGTGCCAGTAGTATAGGCGGGAGGGCCCGGGAGACCCAGTACTTC. The chain joins TRBV19 to TRBJ2-5, with 9 bases lining up with TRBD2. V trimming: 1 base; J trimming: 5 bases; junction bases outside the gene matches: 5. Germline V gives CDR1 LNHDA, CDR2 SQIVND (reference sequence). The CDR3 is 15 residues long. Looking up the rest from reference TRBV19 and TRBJ2-5 gives the full variable domain: DGGITQSPKYLFRKEGQNVTLSCEQNLNHDAMYWYRQDPGQGLRLIYYSQIVNDFQKGDIAEGYSVSREKKESFPLTVTSAQKNPTAFYLCASSIGGRARETQYFGPGTRLLVL.